These T cell receptor beta chains were read from a single sample in a study of T cell responses to AZD1222 COVID-19 vaccine. Some clones are missing from TCRdb's copy, which holds only in-frame ones; the method was immunoSEQ multiplex PCR. This sample carries about 160,000 clones, about 90% of them seen once, and the ten largest clones take approximately 5.7%. The sample in question was peripheral blood, obtained on day 0 of AZD1222 vaccination. The receptor source for this set is an adult in good health. CDR3s include the opening cysteine and the closing phenylalanine or tryptophan. A D gene is named only where the DNA matches it firmly. The size field is filled for only some rows; it gives once, few, many or a size class.

DNA: TGTGCCAGCAGCCACACTTGGTCGTTCTTC
CDR3: CASSHTWSFF
V: TRBV5-8
J: TRBJ2-1
D: -
size: -

DNA: TGTGCCAGTAGTCCCCAGGCAACTAATGAAAAACTGTTTTTT
CDR3: CASSPQATNEKLFF
V: TRBV19
J: TRBJ1-4
D: -
size: -

DNA: TGTGCCAGCAGTTCCAGGTTCTCCTACGAGCAGTACTTC
CDR3: CASSSRFSYEQYF
V: TRBV27
J: TRBJ2-7
D: -
size: -

DNA: TGTGCCAGCAGTTTAGATCAGCGAGTAGGGTACAATGAGCAGTTCTTC
CDR3: CASSLDQRVGYNEQFF
V: TRBV28
J: TRBJ2-1
D: -
size: -

DNA: TGTGCCACCAGTGATGGGGGGGGATACTATGGCTACACCTTC
CDR3: CATSDGGGYYGYTF
V: TRBV24-1
J: TRBJ1-2
D: -
size: -

DNA: TGTGCCAGCAGTCCCTCGACAGGGTACAATTCACCCCTCCACTTT
CDR3: CASSPSTGYNSPLHF
V: TRBV28
J: TRBJ1-6
D: TRBD1
size: -

DNA: TGTGCCATCAGCGCCGTCATCTGGGACAGGGGCCTAGGTAACTATGGCTACACCTTC
CDR3: CAISAVIWDRGLGNYGYTF
V: TRBV10-3
J: TRBJ1-2
D: TRBD1
size: -

DNA: TGCGCCAGCAGCTTTGGACAGTCCGGGGAGCTGTTTTTT
CDR3: CASSFGQSGELFF
V: TRBV5-1
J: TRBJ2-2
D: -
size: -

DNA: TGTGCCAGCAGTGACTCGGGGGCGAACACTGAAGCTTTCTTT
CDR3: CASSDSGANTEAFF
V: TRBV6-4
J: TRBJ1-1
D: -
size: few

DNA: TGTGCCAGCAGCGAGAAACCCGCCGTCCACTCTAATTCACCCCTCCACTTT
CDR3: CASSEKPAVHSNSPLHF
V: TRBV9
J: TRBJ1-6
D: -
size: -

DNA: TGTGCCAGCAGTGAGGGACAGGGGGCCGGGGAGCTGTTTTTT
CDR3: CASSEGQGAGELFF
V: TRBV28
J: TRBJ2-2
D: TRBD1
size: -

DNA: TGTGCCAGCAGTCCCGGAGGGTCTAGCTCCTACGAGCAGTACTTC
CDR3: CASSPGGSSSYEQYF
V: TRBV28
J: TRBJ2-7
D: -
size: -

DNA: TGTGCCTGGACCCGACAAGGCAGCAATCAGCCCCAGCATTTT
CDR3: CAWTRQGSNQPQHF
V: TRBV30
J: TRBJ1-5
D: -
size: -

DNA: TGTGCCAGCAGTTACTTTCGGGGAGCGGCTAACTACAATGAGCAGTTCTTC
CDR3: CASSYFRGAANYNEQFF
V: TRBV6-2/TRBV6-3
J: TRBJ2-1
D: -
size: few

DNA: TGCGCCAGCAGCTCCGGACAGCAAGAGACCCAGTACTTC
CDR3: CASSSGQQETQYF
V: TRBV5-1
J: TRBJ2-5
D: -
size: few

DNA: TGCGCCAGCAGCCAAGAGCGGCTAGCGGGGGACTTAAACTACGAGCAGTACTTC
CDR3: CASSQERLAGDLNYEQYF
V: TRBV4-3
J: TRBJ2-7
D: TRBD2
size: -

DNA: TGTGCCAGCAGTTTACCTCGTCAGCCCCAGCATTTT
CDR3: CASSLPRQPQHF
V: TRBV12-3/TRBV12-4
J: TRBJ1-5
D: -
size: -

DNA: TGTGCCAGCAGGCCTCGGACAGCAATTAATGAAAAACTGTTTTTT
CDR3: CASRPRTAINEKLFF
V: TRBV28
J: TRBJ1-4
D: -
size: -

DNA: TGCGCCAGCAGCTTGGGACTAGCGGGACTTCGGGGCAACAATGAGCAGTTCTTC
CDR3: CASSLGLAGLRGNNEQFF
V: TRBV5-1
J: TRBJ2-1
D: TRBD2
size: -

DNA: TGTGCCTGGAGTGTCATGGGGGCAGTCCCTAATGAAAAACTGTTTTTT
CDR3: CAWSVMGAVPNEKLFF
V: TRBV30
J: TRBJ1-4
D: -
size: -

DNA: TGTGCCTGGAGAGGTGCAGGGAACAATCAGCCCCAGCATTTT
CDR3: CAWRGAGNNQPQHF
V: TRBV30
J: TRBJ1-5
D: -
size: -

DNA: TGTGCCAGCAGTACCCCCCTAGGGGCGGCGAGTTACACAGATACGCAGTATTTT
CDR3: CASSTPLGAASYTDTQYF
V: TRBV11-2
J: TRBJ2-3
D: -
size: -

DNA: TGTGCCAGCAGTTACGGGCTAGCGGACAAAGAGACCCAGTACTTC
CDR3: CASSYGLADKETQYF
V: TRBV6-5
J: TRBJ2-5
D: TRBD2
size: -

DNA: TGTGCCTGGAGTAAGGGGGGAGATCAGCCCCAGCATTTT
CDR3: CAWSKGGDQPQHF
V: TRBV30
J: TRBJ1-5
D: -
size: many

DNA: TGTGCCAGCAGCTTAGCAGGGGCAGGGTGGGTTCCCTACGAGCAGTACTTC
CDR3: CASSLAGAGWVPYEQYF
V: TRBV7-2
J: TRBJ2-7
D: -
size: -

DNA: TGTGCCAGCAGCTTAGCCCTAAATTCCGGGGAGCTGTTTTTT
CDR3: CASSLALNSGELFF
V: TRBV11-2
J: TRBJ2-2
D: -
size: -